A selection of T cell receptor beta chains follows, all from one sample in a study of cytomegalovirus exposure and HLA in healthy donors. The assay was immunoSEQ multiplex PCR, and TCRdb's table has in-frame clones only and misses some. The repertoire holds 130,000 to 150,000 clones, about three quarters seen once, with roughly 3.1% in the top ten. The specimen was PBMCs. Source of these receptors: a man between 40 and 49 years old in good health and CMV-seropositive. Both conserved end residues are part of each CDR3.

v_gene: TRBV9; CDR3aa: CASSGGSFGETQYF
v_gene: TRBV19; CDR3aa: CASRDRRINEKLFF
v_gene: TRBV9; CDR3aa: CASSVPGGGATGELFF
v_gene: TRBV6-5; CDR3aa: CASSYAQGAVTF
v_gene: TRBV19; CDR3aa: CASSIRWIGTGGTEAFF
v_gene: TRBV5-5; CDR3aa: CASSLQGAHQPQHF
v_gene: TRBV10-3; CDR3aa: CAISRQGALNYGYTF
v_gene: TRBV5-1; CDR3aa: CASSLAGLAGGSYEQYF
v_gene: TRBV19; CDR3aa: CASSSAQGALGYTF
v_gene: TRBV13; CDR3aa: CASSLGGLYRLAGELFF
v_gene: TRBV19; CDR3aa: CASSLQGRETQYF
v_gene: TRBV28; CDR3aa: CASSHHTSGLPYEQYF
v_gene: TRBV18; CDR3aa: CASSPEGQTPNEAFF
v_gene: TRBV4-2; CDR3aa: CASSPEKPLVNTEAFF
v_gene: TRBV6-1; CDR3aa: CASIFRGMGNEQFF
v_gene: TRBV27; CDR3aa: CASSLRLARTDTQYF
v_gene: TRBV11-1; CDR3aa: CASSLGVGQLREQYF
v_gene: TRBV2; CDR3aa: CASSELQGGTGELFF
v_gene: TRBV28; CDR3aa: CASRSSGSLGDEQYF
v_gene: TRBV5-1; CDR3aa: CASSFTGFYEQYF
v_gene: TRBV20-1; CDR3aa: CSARKESTQYF
v_gene: TRBV9; CDR3aa: CASSDLQGYEQYF
v_gene: TRBV7-8; CDR3aa: CASSLGTSDLAKNIQYF